This TCR beta chain was documented in a study of blood T cell repertoires in COVID-19. The CDR3 extends over 16 amino acids. The V segment lost 5 bases and the J segment 10 bases; nucleotides outside the gene matches: 12. CDR1 MNHEY and CDR2 SMNVEV come from the germline V gene (reference sequence). Enrolled through a virtual design, the participants were between about 18 and 100 years of age and came from 24 US areas. Clinical history reported by participants formed the basis on which cohorts were assigned. The repertoire was sequenced with immunoSEQ multiplex PCR; TCRdb's copy has only in-frame clones and lacks some. The table records 300,000 to 400,000 clones, approximately 86% of them present only once.

The sample was PBMCs or T cells enriched from blood (not recorded which). J is TRBJ1-6 and V is TRBV27; 9 bases match TRBD1. The clonotype comes from a woman aged 40-49 years with acute COVID-19. CDR3 amino acids: CASSPGQGRLHSPLHF. CDR3 bases: TGTGCCAGCAGTCCCGGACAGGGGAGATTACACTCACCCCTCCACTTT.